This T cell receptor beta chain was identified in a study of T cell changes during pregnancy in multiple sclerosis. Germline V gene data show CDR1 as SGHTA and CDR2 as FQGNSA. Between the trimmed V and J ends, which lost 2 bases and 9 bases, there was a span of 17 bases. The CDR3 runs 15 residues. Repertoires were generated with immunoSEQ multiplex PCR, while TCRdb's copy carries only in-frame clones and drops some. The sample holds roughly 83,000 clones, roughly nine tenths seen once. The rearrangement joins TRBV7-2 to TRBJ2-1, with a tentative D call TRBD1 (7 bases). The sequencing used PBMCs, collected in the first trimester of pregnancy. The receptor comes from a female donor in good health, serving as a control in a pregnancy study. Some clones in this sample may be carry-over from other donors' samples. In DNA, the CDR3 is TGTGCCAGCAGCTTACACCCCCAGGGGGGTAGTGAGCAGTTCTTC. It codes for CASSLHPQGGSEQFF.